Shown below are 30 T cell receptor beta chains from a single sample sequenced in a study of cytomegalovirus exposure and HLA in healthy donors. Only in-frame clones appear in the TCRdb table, and some are missing; sequencing was by immunoSEQ multiplex PCR. The sample has 260,000 or so clones, roughly 88% seen once. Source material: PBMCs. These receptors came from a woman in her 30s in good health and CMV-seronegative.

The V and J genes are TRBV27 and TRBJ1-1, with 8 bases aligning to TRBD1. The CDR3 consists of 14 residues. Trimming cost V 2 bases and J 6 bases; bases outside gene matches: 5. Germline V gene data show CDR1 as MNHEY and CDR2 as SMNVEV (reference sequence). CDR3 loop: CASSLLQGAAEAFF. The DNA of the CDR3 is TGTGCCAGCAGTTTACTCCAGGGGGCGGCTGAAGCTTTCTTT.

The chain recombines TRBV5-6 with TRBJ2-5; D perhaps matches TRBD1 (5 bases). V was shortened by 1 base and J by 6 bases, with 10 bases between the two germline ends. CDR3 length equals 13 residues. Germline-derived CDR1 and CDR2 are SGHDT and YYEEEE. CDR3 coding DNA: TGTGCCAGCAGCTTGATCAGGGCACAGACCCAGTACTTC. This translates into CASSLIRAQTQYF.

The genes are TRBV25-1 and TRBJ1-1; D is possibly TRBD1 (5 bases). Germline CDR1 and CDR2: MGHDK and SYGVNS. The CDR3 sequence is 14 residues long. V was trimmed by 7 bases and J by 1 base, leaving 13 bases between them. The CDR3: CASTALGGNTEAFF. In nucleotides, the CDR3 is TGTGCCAGCACCGCCCTGGGGGGGAACACTGAAGCTTTCTTT.

The J gene is TRBJ1-5, the V gene TRBV29-1; D unclear. Germline CDR1 and CDR2: SQVTM and ANQGSEA. CDR3 size: 13 residues. The V gene lost 6 bases and the J gene lost 0 bases, with 9 bases spanning the gap. DNA of the CDR3: TGCAGCGTCCAAGTATATAGCAATCAGCCCCAGCATTTT. Residues: CSVQVYSNQPQHF.

The chain is built from TRBV5-5 and TRBJ2-7; 10 positions match TRBD1. Losses at the gene ends were 3 bases for V and 3 bases for J; bases not matched to a gene: 3. Germline V gene data show CDR1 as SGHKS and CDR2 as YYEKEE (reference sequence). The CDR3 sequence is 14 residues long. As DNA, the CDR3 is TGTGCCAGCAGCTACGGGACAGGGGACTACGAGCAGTACTTC. It encodes CASSYGTGDYEQYF.

The rearrangement joins TRBV28 to TRBJ2-7; 7 bases align to TRBD1. The junction had 10 bases not matched to a gene; V was cut back by 5 bases and J by 0 bases. The CDR3 is 16 residues long. Germline V CDR1 and CDR2: MDHEN, SYDVKM. The CDR3 protein is CASSDGTVRSSYEQYF. CDR3 coding DNA: TGTGCCAGCAGTGACGGGACAGTCCGAAGCTCCTACGAGCAGTACTTC.

This chain uses TRBV28 with TRBJ2-7; D is unresolved. CDR1 and CDR2 from the germline V gene are MDHEN and SYDVKM. Trimming removed 3 bases at V and 0 bases at J, with 9 bases between. The CDR3 is 14 residues long. CDR3 DNA: TGTGCCAGCAGTTTTGCCGGATTCTCCTACGAGCAGTACTTC. It is translated as CASSFAGFSYEQYF.

The chain employs TRBV10-1 and TRBJ2-7, with TRBD2 matching over 10 bases. The CDR3 runs 14 residues. The germline V gene encodes CDR1 WNHNN and CDR2 SYGVQD (reference sequence). The trim removed 10 bases at V and 5 bases at J, leaving 11 bases unmatched. CDR3 in amino acids: CAKESASGSHEQYF. CDR3 nucleotides: TGCGCCAAGGAGTCGGCTAGCGGGAGCCACGAGCAGTACTTC.

The V call is TRBV11-2, the J call TRBJ2-7; no clear D. Per the germline V gene, CDR1 is SGHAT and CDR2 is FQNNGV. V was trimmed by 5 bases and J by 1 base, leaving 3 bases between them. This CDR3 spans 11 amino acids. The CDR3 loop is CASSHSYEQYF. The CDR3 DNA sequence: TGTGCCAGCAGCCATTCCTACGAGCAGTACTTC.

The V gene is TRBV7-9, the J gene TRBJ2-7, with D tentatively TRBD2 (7 bases). Germline values: CDR1 SEHNR, CDR2 FQNEAQ (reference sequence). V lost 7 bases, J lost 0 bases, and 13 bases lay in between. The CDR3 contains 14 residues. CDR3 region: CASTEGGASYEQYF. CDR3 bases: TGTGCCAGCACCGAGGGGGGGGCCTCCTACGAGCAGTACTTC.

The chain recombines TRBV29-1 with TRBJ2-7; TRBD1 or TRBD2 may be the D gene (5 bases each). Germline assignment: CDR1 SQVTM and CDR2 ANQGSEA. The CDR3 length is 12 residues. Trimming removed 1 base from V and 6 bases from J, with 10 bases in between. The CDR3 protein is CSVEGGVGEQYF. The DNA of the CDR3 is TGCAGCGTTGAAGGAGGGGTTGGCGAGCAGTACTTC.

The chain links TRBV13 to TRBJ1-2, with TRBD1 matching over 7 bases. Trimming cost V 5 bases and J 6 bases; bases outside gene matches: 9. The germline gives CDR1 PRHDT, CDR2 FYEKMQ (reference sequence). The CDR3 length is 14 residues. CDR3 protein: CASSRTGTVDGYTF. CDR3 bases: TGTGCCAGCAGCAGGACCGGGACAGTGGATGGCTACACCTTC. The variable domain in full, completed from reference TRBV13 and TRBJ1-2, reads AAGVIQSPRHLIKEKRETATLKCYPIPRHDTVYWYQQGPGQDPQFLISFYEKMQSDKGSIPDRFSAQQFSDYHSELNMSSLELGDSALYFCASSRTGTVDGYTFGSGTRLTVV.

This clone appeared once. The genes are TRBV6-5 and TRBJ2-1, with D perhaps being TRBD1 or TRBD2 (5 bases each). CDR3 length equals 11 residues. With 7 bases removed from V and 8 bases from J, the gap between germline ends came to 9 bases. The germline CDR1 and CDR2 sequences are MNHEY and SVGAGI. The CDR3 loop is CASKLGDEQFF. The CDR3 nucleotides are TGTGCCAGCAAATTGGGGGATGAGCAGTTCTTC.

The rearrangement links TRBV6-4 to TRBJ2-7; TRBD1 aligns across 7 bases. The V gene's germline CDR1 is MRHNA and CDR2 SNTAGT. V lost 6 bases and J lost 1; bases outside the gene matches: 6. This CDR3 has 14 amino acids. CDR3 sequence: CASRGQEGSYEQYF. As DNA, the CDR3 is TGTGCCAGCAGAGGACAGGAAGGGTCCTACGAGCAGTACTTC.

The chain carries TRBV7-3 and TRBJ1-5; no clear D. This CDR3 has 13 amino acids. In germline, CDR1 is SGHTA, CDR2 FQGTGA. V lost 3 bases and J 3 bases, leaving 6 bases between the germline ends. CDR3 region: CASSLGFNQPQHF. CDR3 in DNA: TGTGCCAGCAGCTTGGGCTTCAATCAGCCCCAGCATTTT. Complete variable domain (other parts from reference TRBV7-3 and TRBJ1-5): GAGVSQTPSNKVTEKGKYVELRCDPISGHTALYWYRQSLGQGPEFLIYFQGTGAADDSGLPNDRFFAVRPEGSVSTLKIQRTERGDSAVYLCASSLGFNQPQHFGDGTRLSIL.

The V gene is TRBV6-4, the J gene TRBJ2-3; TRBD2 matches 8 bases. This CDR3 comprises 15 residues. Germline values: CDR1 MRHNA, CDR2 SNTAGT. The junction had 6 bases not matched to a gene; V was cut back by 3 bases and J by 4 bases. Written as DNA, the CDR3 is TGTGCCAGCAGTGAAGAAACGGGAGGGCCAGATACGCAGTATTTT. Protein sequence: CASSEETGGPDTQYF.

The CDR3 coding sequence is TGTGCCAGCAGCTTTCCAAGGAACGAGCAGTACTTC. Translation gives CASSFPRNEQYF. V is TRBV7-8 and J is TRBJ2-7, with D unresolved. The CDR3 consists of 12 residues. Looked up from germline, CDR1 is SGHVS and CDR2 is FQNEAQ. The V end was cut by 3 bases, the J end by 5 bases, with 8 bases between.

The chain has TRBV5-4 and TRBJ2-1; TRBD2 aligns across 10 bases. V shed 0 bases, J shed 4 bases, and the junction held 4 bases outside the gene matches. Germline assignment: CDR1 SGHNT and CDR2 YYREEE (reference sequence). CDR3 length equals 16 residues. CDR3 nucleotides: TGTGCCAGCAGCTTGGGGTCTAGCGGGAGTTACAATGAGCAGTTCTTC. It is translated as CASSLGSSGSYNEQFF.

The chain joins TRBV27 to TRBJ1-5, with TRBD1 identical over 7 bases. The J segment lost 6 bases and the V segment lost 5 bases, leaving 7 bases of the junction unmatched. Looked up from germline, CDR1 is MNHEY and CDR2 is SMNVEV (reference sequence). This CDR3 is built from 14 residues. The CDR3 nucleotides are TGTGCCAGCAGTCACCCAGGGGGGGGTCAGCCCCAGCATTTT. Its translation: CASSHPGGGQPQHF.

This clone was recorded only once. The gene calls are TRBV9 and TRBJ2-7; TRBD1 agrees at 7 bases. This CDR3 contains 14 residues. Losses at the gene ends were 0 bases for V and 4 bases for J; bases not matched to a gene: 4. Germline assignment: CDR1 SGDLS and CDR2 YYNGEE. CDR3 in DNA: TGTGCCAGCAGCGTAGGGGACAGCGAATACGAGCAGTACTTC. Translated, it gives CASSVGDSEYEQYF.

The chain couples TRBV6-5 to TRBJ1-5; D is undetermined. CDR1 and CDR2 from the germline V gene are MNHEY and SVGAGI. The V end was cut by 0 bases, the J end by 0 bases, with 6 bases between. The CDR3 length is 15 residues. The CDR3 sequence: CASSYSGHSNQPQHF. The CDR3 DNA follows: TGTGCCAGCAGTTACTCGGGTCATAGCAATCAGCCCCAGCATTTT.

This chain uses TRBV4-3 with TRBJ2-2; 8 bases line up with TRBD1. Germline CDR1 LGHNA, CDR2 YSLEER. Unmatched junction bases numbered 3, after V lost 1 base and J lost 5 bases. The CDR3 has 15 amino acids. CDR3 region: CASSQGQGLTGELFF. The CDR3 nucleotides read TGCGCCAGCAGCCAAGGACAGGGGTTGACCGGGGAGCTGTTTTTT.

V gene TRBV15 combines with J gene TRBJ1-3; TRBD1 aligns across 7 bases. Germline CDR1 is LNHNV and CDR2 is YYDKDF (reference sequence). The CDR3 runs 16 residues. The V gene end was trimmed by 0 bases and the J gene end by 3 bases; junction bases not matched to a gene: 5. CDR3 amino acids: CATSREKGAYGNTIYF. CDR3 coding DNA: TGTGCCACCAGCAGAGAGAAGGGGGCTTATGGAAACACCATATATTTT. The variable domain in full, completed from reference TRBV15 and TRBJ1-3, reads DAMVIQNPRYQVTQFGKPVTLSCSQTLNHNVMYWYQQKSSQAPKLLFHYYDKDFNNEADTPDNFQSRRPNTSFCFLDIRSPGLGDTAMYLCATSREKGAYGNTIYFGEGSWLTVV.

The V gene is TRBV7-9, the J gene TRBJ2-7; 8 nucleotides agree with TRBD2. With 4 bases clipped from V and 2 bases from J, the junction kept 10 bases outside the gene matches. Per the germline V gene, CDR1 is SEHNR and CDR2 is FQNEAQ (reference sequence). The CDR3 runs 16 residues. The CDR3 coding sequence is TGTGCCAGCAGCTCTACCCTTAGCGGGAAGCCCTACGAGCAGTACTTC. Amino acid sequence: CASSSTLSGKPYEQYF.

J is TRBJ2-7 and V is TRBV28; D gene ambiguous. This CDR3 has 11 amino acids. Germline V CDR1 and CDR2: MDHEN, SYDVKM. The ends were cut back, 5 bases at V and 6 bases at J, with 8 bases in the middle. The CDR3 region is CASSGSSEQYF. The DNA of the CDR3 is TGTGCCAGCAGTGGCAGTAGCGAGCAGTACTTC. Full variable domain (remainder filled in from reference TRBV28 and TRBJ2-7): DVKVTQSSRYLVKRTGEKVFLECVQDMDHENMFWYRQDPGLGLRLIYFSYDVKMKEKGDIPEGYSVSREKKERFSLILESASTNQTSMYLCASSGSSEQYFGPGTRLTVT.

This rearrangement joins TRBV5-4 to TRBJ2-1, with TRBD2 matching 9 bases. The germline CDR1 and CDR2 sequences are SGHNT and YYREEE (reference sequence). After removal of 6 bases from V and 6 bases from J, the junction contained 13 bases not matched to a gene. The CDR3 is 16 residues long. Here the CDR3 reads CASTSGVAGESNEQFF. The CDR3 bases are TGTGCCAGCACCTCCGGGGTAGCGGGAGAATCCAATGAGCAGTTCTTC.

The chain couples TRBV28 to TRBJ2-1; D assignment may be TRBD1 or TRBD2 (5 bases each). Germline V CDR1 and CDR2: MDHEN, SYDVKM. V lost 7 bases, J lost 5 bases, and 15 bases lay in between. The CDR3 extends over 14 amino acids. The chain's CDR3 is CASTEGRRNNEQFF. As DNA, the CDR3 is TGTGCCAGCACCGAGGGGCGCCGTAACAATGAGCAGTTCTTC.

CDR3 region: CASSFLARGTSNHEQYF. The CDR3 DNA reads TGTGCCAGCAGTTTCCTTGCCCGGGGGACTAGTAACCACGAGCAGTACTTC. The chain links TRBV27 to TRBJ2-7, with 8 bases matching TRBD2. Unmatched junction bases numbered 15, after V lost 3 bases and J lost 5 bases. Germline V gene lookup returns CDR1 MNHEY and CDR2 SMNVEV (reference sequence). The CDR3 contains 17 residues.

This clone was picked up one time. CDR3 sequence (DNA): TGTGCCAGCAGTTTTGACAGGGCCAACTATGGCTACACCTTC. Protein: CASSFDRANYGYTF. The chain uses TRBV28 and TRBJ1-2; TRBD1 matches 7 bases. V lost 3 bases to trimming and J lost 2 bases; unmatched junction nucleotides: 3. CDR3 size: 14 residues. Germline V gene sequence: CDR1 MDHEN, CDR2 SYDVKM.

The rearrangement uses TRBV6-1 and TRBJ2-7; D ambiguous. The germline V gene has CDR1 MNHNS and CDR2 SASEGT. The V end lost 3 bases, the J end lost 0 bases, and 6 bases lay between the germline ends. The CDR3 sequence is 13 residues long. The DNA of the CDR3 is TGTGCCAGCAGTGATGGGTACTCCTACGAGCAGTACTTC. Translation: CASSDGYSYEQYF.